This T cell receptor beta chain was found in a study of shared clonotypes between healthy human individuals. As for this clone: The antigen is unknown.

Only in-frame clones appear in the TCRdb table, and some are missing; sequencing was by immunoSEQ multiplex PCR. Of about 1 million clones in the sample, about 80% were seen once. Study results and caveats: Donor clonotype sharing was expected to depend on sequencing depth.

Trimming removed 2 bases at V and 3 bases at J, with 12 bases between. Germline V gene lookup returns CDR1 SNHLY and CDR2 FYNNEI. The CDR3 runs 15 residues. The rearrangement uses TRBV2 and TRBJ2-3; D not certain. Sequenced sample: memory CD4+ T cells sorted from blood. Subset in this sample: CD45RA-negative fraction. This sequence was found in a man between 18 and 35 years old in good health. The CDR3 sequence is CASSEWGTLTDTQYF. The CDR3 region has the DNA TGTGCCAGCAGTGAATGGGGAACCCTAACAGATACGCAGTATTTT.